This T cell receptor beta chain originates from a study of early T cells in non-severe SARS-CoV-2 infection listed by TCRdb under 2021. At the level of the whole study: Because TCR sequencing was done on bulk RNA from unsorted whole blood, the alpha and beta chains could not be paired. The investigation overall reported the following: VDJdb matching was skewed toward anti-spike CD8 responses and likely underestimated virus-specific expansions by missing private and CD4 specificities.

Measured from the cysteine to the phenylalanine, the CDR3 is 13 residues long. Kept here is only the CDR3 DNA, which spans 39 bases and is read in frame from base 1. V drops 3 bases and J drops 1 base, leaving 5 bases in between. The study was a case-control design nested within a healthcare worker cohort in London, UK, with weekly nasopharyngeal swab PCR tests and blood sampling. Healthcare workers were recruited between 23 and 31 March 2020, during the week of the UK lockdown, and were followed weekly for up to roughly 15 weeks. The receptor library was made with 5' RACE. Sequenced using a NextSeq 500. In the TCR library protocol, unique molecular identifiers were attached to individual cDNA molecules to correct for PCR bias and sequencing error. Sequencing covered both TCR alpha and beta chains, and within each sample the abundances of alpha and beta sequences were tightly co-correlated. The authors processed their data as follows. V gene, J gene and CDR3 annotation of TCR sequences was performed with Decombinator V4. Expanded TCRs were defined as changing significantly between any two time points under a Poisson model with p below 0.0001. TCR abundances were normalised to the total number of TCRs sequenced in each sample and reported as counts per million. TRAV1-2 paired with TRAJ12, TRAJ20 or TRAJ33 defined MAIT TCRs, while TRAV10 paired with TRAJ18 defined iNKT TCRs. VDJdb, accessed 1 November 2021, was searched for CMV, EBV and SARS-CoV-2 annotated TCRs, excluding TCRs annotated for multiple antigens. TCRdb passed the public sequencing reads through fastp at Q25 and MiXCR, retaining productive beta sequences. Entries that share a CDR3 protein sequence are merged under the most common genes and DNA. V and J calls and clone size were set by TCRdb, not the authors. The sample records around 62,000 distinct CDR3 sequences, around 12% of which are singletons. About 4% of the sample goes to the ten largest clones.

This clonotype is categorized as medium-sized (0.01 to 0.1%). Its antigen specificity is not known. Per-nucleotide qualities are absent, and no much larger clonotype sits a single base away. This chain joins TRBV12-3 or TRBV12-4 to TRBJ2-3, with the D gene too uncertain to name. The TCR comes from an adult who was a healthcare worker with PCR-confirmed SARS-CoV-2 infection or an uninfected control (not recorded which). Sample: whole blood. Here is the DNA: TGTGCCAGCAGTTTGCCGGGCACAGATACGCAGTATTTT. This gives the protein CASSLPGTDTQYF.